One sample yielded the 5 T cell receptor beta chains listed below, sequenced in a study of T-cell memory formation after mild COVID-19. TCRdb recomputed calls from the 5' RACE reads with MiXCR, one row per CDR3 protein. The sample yields a few hundred thousand distinct CDR3 sequences, 20% to 25% seen once. Sequencing used PBMCs or a T cell subset sorted from them (not recorded which). The source is an adult woman who had mild COVID-19 (a few samples of this study predate the infection). Cell type and time point are not known.

This clonotype has more than one count but fewer than ten. J is TRBJ2-2 and V is TRBV5-1, with TRBD2 as a possible D gene (6 bases). V was cut by 1 base and J by 0 bases, with 7 bases left in between. This CDR3 is 15 amino acids long. CDR1 and CDR2 from the germline V gene are SGHRS and YFSETQ. This CDR3 reads CASSLPGANTGELFF. The CDR3 DNA is TGCGCCAGCAGCTTGCCGGGAGCGAACACCGGGGAGCTGTTTTTT.

J is TRBJ2-5 and V is TRBV28; 9 nucleotides agree with TRBD2. The germline V gene has CDR1 MDHEN and CDR2 SYDVKM. This CDR3 is 16 amino acids long. The trim removed 5 bases at V and 3 bases at J, leaving 10 bases unmatched. CDR3 in amino acids: CASSDSGGSTEETQYF. The CDR3, as DNA: TGTGCCAGCAGTGATAGCGGGGGATCGACAGAAGAGACCCAGTACTTC.

The V gene is TRBV6-1, the J gene TRBJ2-5; 12 bases fit TRBD2. The J segment lost 5 bases and the V segment lost 4 bases, leaving 17 bases of the junction unmatched. Germline CDR1 reads MNHNS; CDR2 reads SASEGT. This CDR3 region has 19 residues. CDR3 sequence: CASSGQVPTSGRFGETQYF. CDR3 coding DNA: TGTGCCAGCAGTGGACAGGTCCCAACTAGCGGGAGGTTTGGGGAGACCCAGTACTTC.

This clonotype was seen only a few times. V is TRBV6-5 and J is TRBJ1-1; 11 positions match TRBD1. Germline-derived CDR1 and CDR2 are MNHEY and SVGAGI. Trimming at V came to 4 bases and at J to 6 bases, leaving 4 bases not matched to a gene. The CDR3 is 14 amino acids. CDR3 protein: CASSWGQGVSEAFF. The CDR3 DNA reads TGTGCCAGCAGTTGGGGACAGGGGGTTTCTGAAGCTTTCTTT.

This clonotype was picked up a small number of times. The chain links TRBV7-3 to TRBJ1-2, with 8 bases identical to TRBD1. The V gene end was trimmed by 4 bases and the J gene end by 4 bases; junction bases not matched to a gene: 14. Germline assignment: CDR1 SGHTA and CDR2 FQGTGA. This CDR3 contains 17 residues. The CDR3 coding sequence is TGTGCCAGCAGCTCCCATGCGGGGTCGACAGGGGTCTATGGCTACACCTTC. Residues: CASSSHAGSTGVYGYTF.